A single sample gave rise to the 9 T cell receptor beta chains below, sequenced in a study of Ad26.COV2.S vaccination and SARS-CoV-2 variants. Treatment meaning: over 15 received Ad26.COV2.S at low or high dose, single or two shots; roughly five received placebo; per-sample allocation not given. Collection of the samples took place on day 63 after the first injection of vaccine or placebo. Profiled with immunoSEQ multiplex PCR; TCRdb holds only in-frame clones, not every one. The repertoire has approximately 400,000 clones, approximately 84% of them found once; the top ten carry roughly 3.3%. Material: peripheral blood, obtained in a trial of Ad26.COV2.S vaccine versus placebo. These receptors all stem from a person aged 18-60 years who received the Ad26.COV2.S COVID-19 vaccine or a placebo.

V and J are TRBV24-1 and TRBJ1-1; D is possibly TRBD1 (5 bases). The germline V gene encodes CDR1 KGHDR and CDR2 SFDVKD. Trimming took off 10 bases at V and 0 bases at J, with 11 bases between the two ends. The CDR3 loop spans 13 amino acids. The CDR3 coding sequence is TGTGCCACTCAAGACAGCATGAACACTGAAGCTTTCTTT. Translation gives CATQDSMNTEAFF.

The chain couples TRBV13 to TRBJ2-3; D not resolved. The CDR3 totals 16 residues. CDR1 is PRHDT and CDR2 is FYEKMQ in the germline V gene (reference sequence). V lost 0 bases and J 0 bases, leaving 10 bases between the germline ends. In nucleotides, the CDR3 is TGTGCCAGCAGCTTAGGAGAGCCGCAAAGCACAGATACGCAGTATTTT. Translated: CASSLGEPQSTDTQYF.

The chain has TRBV28 and TRBJ2-7, with TRBD1 as a possible D gene (6 bases). Deletions cut 5 bases from V and 7 bases from J, with 15 bases between. The CDR3 length is 13 residues. Germline V gene data show CDR1 as MDHEN and CDR2 as SYDVKM. The CDR3 loop reads CASSRTGLGEQYF. CDR3 sequence (DNA): TGTGCCAGCAGTAGAACAGGGTTGGGAGAGCAGTACTTC.

This chain uses TRBV19 with TRBJ1-2; the D is unclear. Germline loops: CDR1 LNHDA, CDR2 SQIVND (reference sequence). The V end lost 5 bases, the J end lost 4 bases, and 11 bases lay between the germline ends. This CDR3 region has 13 residues. The CDR3 sequence: CASSLGIGYGYTF. In nucleotides, the CDR3 is TGTGCCAGTAGTTTAGGTATCGGCTATGGCTACACCTTC.

This clone appeared once. This rearrangement joins TRBV11-3 to TRBJ1-1, with D possibly TRBD1 on 5 matching bases. The ends were cut back, 8 bases at V and 0 bases at J, with 10 bases in the middle. Germline CDR1 and CDR2: SGHNT and YENEEA. This CDR3 region has 13 residues. The CDR3 reads CASSRAMNTEAFF. CDR3 DNA sequence: TGTGCCAGCTCCAGGGCGATGAACACTGAAGCTTTCTTT.

Note on this clone: In the same sample, other DNA sequences code for this CDR3. The V call is TRBV19, the J call TRBJ2-2; 11 bases match TRBD2. The V and J ends lost 7 bases and 0 bases, in that order; junction bases with no gene match: 4. From germline, CDR1 is LNHDA and CDR2 SQIVND (reference sequence). The CDR3 covers 16 residues. CDR3 in amino acids: CASTGGLAANTGELFF. CDR3 bases: TGTGCCAGTACAGGGGGACTAGCGGCGAACACCGGGGAGCTGTTTTTT.

The rearrangement links TRBV3-1 (or the pseudogene TRBV3-2) to TRBJ2-4, with a tentative D call TRBD2 (5 bases). This CDR3 region has 18 residues. The ends were cut back, 0 bases at V and 0 bases at J, with 15 bases in the middle. The germline CDR1 and CDR2 sequences are LGHDT and YNNKEL (reference sequence). Here the CDR3 DNA reads TGTGCCAGCAGCCAAGACCCGGGATTGGGCGCAGCCAAAAACATTCAGTACTTC. It translates to CASSQDPGLGAAKNIQYF.

The rearrangement uses TRBV1 and TRBJ2-3. TRBV1 constitutes a pseudogene. The CDR3 spans 10 residues. CDR3 residues: CTSSQDTQYF. The CDR3 nucleotides read TGCACCAGCAGCCAAGATACGCAGTATTTT.

The J gene is TRBJ1-1, the V gene TRBV28; no definite D call. Trimming took 2 bases from V and 1 from J, leaving 8 bases between them. Germline V gives CDR1 MDHEN, CDR2 SYDVKM. The CDR3 covers 14 residues. The CDR3 region has the DNA TGTGCCAGCAGTTTAAGGACGGCGAACACTGAAGCTTTCTTT. Encoded protein: CASSLRTANTEAFF.